These T cell receptor beta chains were read from a single sample in a study of blood T cell repertoires in COVID-19. Some clones are missing from TCRdb's copy, which holds only in-frame ones; the method was immunoSEQ multiplex PCR. This sample carries a few hundred thousand clones, 85% of them seen once, and the ten largest clones take approximately 6.6%. Source material: PBMCs or T cells enriched from blood (not recorded which). These receptors all stem from a woman aged 50 to 60 who had been exposed to COVID-19. Each CDR3 is given with its conserved first and last residue. D genes are given only for firm matches. Clone size is stated in some rows and not others, as once, few, many or a class when expanded.

V gene	clone size	J gene	CDR3 length	D gene	CDR3 protein	CDR3 DNA
TRBV2	NA	TRBJ1-5	14	NA	CASRGQMGNQPQHF	TGTGCCAGCAGGGGGCAGATGGGCAATCAGCCCCAGCATTTT
TRBV7-2	few	TRBJ1-2	13	TRBD1	CASSQGAGILYTF	TGTGCCAGCAGCCAGGGGGCAGGAATACTCTACACCTTC
TRBV5-1	NA	TRBJ1-1	13	NA	CASSLSLNTEAFF	TGCGCCAGCTCCCTTTCTTTGAACACTGAAGCTTTCTTT
TRBV23-1	NA	TRBJ2-5	16	TRBD1	CASSQSGRQGLETQYF	TGCGCCAGCAGTCAATCGGGAAGACAGGGGCTGGAGACCCAGTACTTC
TRBV28	NA	TRBJ1-3	14	NA	CASSFTGKGNTIYF	TGTGCCAGCAGTTTCACAGGGAAAGGAAACACCATATATTTT
TRBV24-1	NA	TRBJ1-2	14	NA	CATSDPTGWDGYTF	TGTGCCACCAGTGACCCAACAGGGTGGGATGGCTACACCTTC
TRBV7-3	NA	TRBJ2-5	16	TRBD2	CASSPNTPGLAETQYF	TGTGCCAGCAGCCCTAACACCCCCGGACTAGCGGAGACCCAGTACTTC
TRBV18	NA	TRBJ1-2	14	NA	CASSPAQGVYGYTF	TGTGCCAGCTCACCAGCCCAGGGCGTCTATGGCTACACCTTC
TRBV11-2	NA	TRBJ1-1	14	NA	CASSLAQPNTEAFF	TGTGCCAGCAGCTTAGCACAACCGAACACTGAAGCTTTCTTT
TRBV4-1	NA	TRBJ1-3	15	TRBD1	CASSFDRGLGNTIYF	TGCGCCAGCAGCTTCGACAGGGGGCTGGGAAACACCATATATTTT
TRBV10-3	NA	TRBJ2-1	15	TRBD1	CAISDLGQGVHEQFF	TGTGCCATCAGTGATCTCGGACAGGGCGTTCATGAGCAGTTCTTC
TRBV7-9	NA	TRBJ2-7	17	TRBD1	CASSLVASDRAAYEQYF	TGTGCCAGCAGCTTAGTTGCGTCGGACAGGGCAGCATACGAGCAGTACTTC
TRBV10-3	NA	TRBJ1-4	15	TRBD1	CAISDVTGSNEKLFF	TGTGCCATCAGTGACGTGACAGGGTCTAATGAAAAACTGTTTTTT
TRBV27	NA	TRBJ2-3	13	NA	CASRYRGGDTQYF	TGTGCCAGCAGGTACAGGGGAGGAGATACGCAGTATTTT
TRBV28	NA	TRBJ1-5	16	NA	CASRERQDSSNQPQHF	TGTGCCAGCAGGGAAAGACAGGACTCTAGCAATCAGCCCCAGCATTTT
TRBV27	NA	TRBJ1-1	11	TRBD1	CASTGGQGAFF	TGTGCCAGCACCGGGGGACAGGGCGCTTTCTTT
TRBV6-4	NA	TRBJ2-2	18	TRBD1	CASSDPPGDRTNTGELFF	TGTGCCAGCAGTGACCCGCCTGGGGACAGGACGAACACCGGGGAGCTGTTTTTT
TRBV5-1	NA	TRBJ2-3	17	NA	CASSPYGRGLGTDTQYF	TGCGCCAGCAGCCCGTACGGTAGGGGTTTGGGCACAGATACGCAGTATTTT
TRBV11-2	NA	TRBJ1-1	13	NA	CASSLNTNTEAFF	TGTGCCAGCAGCTTGAACACGAACACTGAAGCTTTCTTT
TRBV19	NA	TRBJ1-1	18	TRBD1	CASRSVVGQGSGNTEAFF	TGTGCCAGTAGGTCCGTTGTAGGACAGGGATCCGGGAACACTGAAGCTTTCTTT
TRBV29-1	NA	TRBJ2-7	14	TRBD2	CSVTTSGGPYEQYF	TGCAGCGTAACTACTAGCGGGGGGCCCTACGAGCAGTACTTC
TRBV6-1	once	TRBJ2-3	16	TRBD1	CASSGGTVGSTDTQYF	TGTGCCAGCAGTGGGGGGACAGTAGGAAGCACAGATACGCAGTATTTT
TRBV18	NA	TRBJ2-2	13	NA	CASSSTGSGELFF	TGTGCCAGCTCATCAACAGGGTCCGGGGAGCTGTTTTTT
TRBV19	NA	TRBJ1-2	14	TRBD1	CASSNGGQGVRYTF	TGTGCCAGTAGTAATGGCGGACAGGGGGTGCGCTACACCTTC
TRBV30	few	TRBJ1-1	20	NA	CAWRLKSGIRRQDRNTEAFF	TGTGCCTGGCGCTTGAAGTCGGGTATCAGAAGGCAGGACAGGAACACTGAAGCTTTCTTT
TRBV5-4	many	TRBJ2-7	13	TRBD2	CASSSGGAYEQYF	TGTGCCAGCAGTTCCGGGGGGGCCTACGAGCAGTACTTC
TRBV7-9	NA	TRBJ1-3	14	TRBD1	CASSSQGGGNTIYF	TGTGCCAGCAGCTCCCAGGGGGGCGGAAACACCATATATTTT
TRBV10-2	NA	TRBJ2-1	14	TRBD2	CASSRTSRANEQFF	TGCGCCAGCAGTAGGACTAGCCGTGCCAATGAGCAGTTCTTC
TRBV5-4	NA	TRBJ1-4	17	TRBD1	CASSLWTGGTTNEKLFF	TGTGCCAGCAGCCTCTGGACAGGGGGAACAACTAATGAAAAACTGTTTTTT
TRBV27	NA	TRBJ1-4	15	NA	CASSSRGSTNEKLFF	TGTGCCAGCAGTTCCAGGGGCTCAACTAATGAAAAACTGTTTTTT
TRBV7-9	NA	TRBJ1-1	14	NA	CASSLSGWDTEAFF	TGTGCCAGCAGCTTGTCAGGGTGGGATACTGAAGCTTTCTTT
TRBV7-9	NA	TRBJ1-6	14	NA	CASSSGESYSPLHF	TGTGCCAGCAGCTCTGGGGAGTCCTATTCACCCCTCCACTTT
TRBV12-3/TRBV12-4	few	TRBJ2-7	13	NA	CASTSGAISEQYF	TGTGCCAGCACTTCAGGGGCCATCAGCGAGCAGTACTTC
TRBV5-1	NA	TRBJ2-5	16	NA	CASSLAGQGLGETQYF	TGCGCCAGCAGCTTGGCCGGCCAGGGCCTCGGGGAGACCCAGTACTTC
TRBV5-1	NA	TRBJ2-7	14	TRBD1	CASSSSGTGYEQYF	TGCGCCAGCAGCTCCTCCGGGACAGGCTACGAGCAGTACTTC
TRBV7-9	NA	TRBJ2-1	15	NA	CASSLRGSSYNEQFF	TGTGCCAGCAGCTTGAGAGGAAGCTCCTACAATGAGCAGTTCTTC